The T cell receptor (beta chain) described here comes from a study of human T cells and chemical hapten exposure. Study information: Small pooled library volume differences chiefly drove per-sample TCR yield variation. Regarding the study as a whole: No change in TCRs above 1 in 1000 frequency was produced by DPC sensitization.

This clonotype was found many times. Its antigen is undetermined. Each cDNA molecule in the library carried unique molecular identifiers. As handled by the study authors: Sampled TCR counts reached a median of roughly 90,000 per sample, with values ranging from roughly 20,000 to 700,000. TCRdb itself ran the 5' RACE reads through MiXCR, one entry per CDR3 protein. TCRdb assigned the V and J calls; the authors' analysis was not used. The data hold 120,000 to 150,000 distinct CDR3 sequences, with 4.1% observed a single time. The CDR3 is made up of 12 amino acids. The germline V gene has CDR1 SNHLY and CDR2 FYNNEI. V trimming: 6 bases; J trimming: 4 bases; junction bases outside the gene matches: 2. It was from unfractionated whole blood that total RNA was extracted.

This TCR was sampled from a female donor in good health. This chain joins TRBV2 and TRBJ1-2, with 7 bases lining up with TRBD1. DNA of the CDR3: TGTGCCAGCAGCCGGGACAGCTATGGCTACACCTTC. It codes for CASSRDSYGYTF.